This T cell receptor (beta chain) was identified in a study of blood T cell repertoires in COVID-19. Looking at the study overall: There were acute and convalescent COVID-19 samples, and they came from the United States, Italy and Spain. Nucleic acid was either cDNA or gDNA, and it came from T cells, B-cell-depleted T cells, or PBMCs.

Followed longitudinally, the Seattle patients had been enrolled during active infection. Generated by immunoSEQ multiplex PCR, the TCRdb table keeps only in-frame clones and is missing some. This sample has around 140,000 clones; about 89% occur once, and the top ten carry 9.5% to 12%. Looked up from germline, CDR1 is MNHEY and CDR2 is SMNVEV (reference sequence). The CDR3 loop spans 15 amino acids. V was pared by 6 bases and J by 0 bases, with 6 bases of the junction left unmatched. Sequenced: peripheral blood. The V and J genes are TRBV27 and TRBJ2-7; TRBD1 agrees at 9 bases. The sequence derives from a woman aged 70-85 years with COVID-19, enrolled during active disease. The chain's CDR3 is CASRPWTGASYEQYF. The CDR3 nucleotides read TGTGCCAGCAGGCCCTGGACAGGGGCCTCCTACGAGCAGTACTTC.